The entry that follows covers one T cell receptor beta chain sequence. At one end, the junction sequence differs from germline, possibly due to a read error. There are 11 residues in the CDR3. The germline CDR1 and CDR2 sequences are LGHDT and YNNKEL (reference sequence). TCRdb redid the calling of the 5' RACE reads with MiXCR, one entry per CDR3 protein. The data hold more than 1.5 million distinct CDR3 sequences, with more than 30% observed a single time. This sample stems from a study of identical twins. This rearrangement joins TRBV3-1 to TRBJ2-5, with D perhaps matching TRBD2 (6 bases). This TCR was sampled from a newborn girl in good health. Sequenced input: cord blood. CDR3 protein: CAGSQGTAQYF. The CDR3 nucleotides read TGTGCCGGCAGCCAAGGGACTGCCCAGTACTTC.